This TCR beta chain was obtained from a study of human T cells and chemical hapten exposure. The study, taken as a whole, reports: Expanded TCRs created a significantly greater count of big CDR3 similarity clusters than controls did.

The time point denotes: pre-sensitization, week 0. Treatment: therapeutic diphenylcyclopropenone sensitization with weekly scalp DPC. This clonotype was counted only a few times. Its target is not known. V shed 2 bases and J shed 0 bases, with 8 bases lying between them. CDR1 SGDLS and CDR2 YYNGEE come from the germline V gene. This CDR3 has 15 residues. Original methodology: Per-sample TCR counts ranged from 23,224 to 690,600, median 95,638. MiXCR, applied by TCRdb to the RACE reads, yields one record per CDR3 protein. The V and J calls and clone size are TCRdb's, not the authors'. This repertoire shows over 35,000 distinct CDR3 sequences, about 11% found once; its top ten account for 5% to 6.5%.

The chain links TRBV9 to TRBJ1-4; tentatively, D is TRBD1 (5 bases). The starting material was whole blood, obtained in connection with sensitization to the hapten diphenylcyclopropenone (DPC). The receptor was isolated from a man in his thirties or forties with alopecia areata. Some clones in this sample may be carry-over from other donors' samples. Here the CDR3 reads CASSVGGATNEKLFF. The DNA for the CDR3 is TGTGCCAGCAGCGTCGGGGGAGCAACTAATGAAAAACTGTTTTTT.